The source of this T cell receptor (beta chain) is a study of T-cell memory formation after mild COVID-19 (dated by TCRdb to about 2021). General notes on the study: TCR sequence clusters from the two donors were found to be largely donor specific. In a couple of donors, T-cell clones that expanded and contracted after mild COVID-19 were tracked by sequencing TCRalpha and TCRbeta repertoires over time. The cohort comprised two young, previously healthy adult volunteers, one female and one male.

This clonotype was picked up a small number of times. Its antigen remains undetermined. The record has no base qualities; no much larger clone is one base away. The instrument was an Illumina NovaSeq 6000. TCRalpha and TCRbeta cDNA libraries were built by 5'RACE with constant-segment primers, adding sample barcodes and unique molecular identifiers. Trizol reagent was used to extract RNA from every sample. The libraries were amplified in two PCR steps, and the second step added a second sample barcode and Illumina TruSeq adapters. Libraries were sequenced on an Illumina NovaSeq with 2 x 150 bp paired-end reads. The original pipeline was this. Demultiplexing of reads and collapsing into UMI-guided consensus sequences were performed with migec v1.2.7. With mixcr v2.1.11, UMI consensuses were aligned to TRA and TRB V and J templates and assembled into clonotypes. A clonotype was counted as expanded or contracted only when both edgeR and NoisET called the clonotype significant, with the noise models trained on biological replicates. For edgeR calls, the thresholds were a false discovery rate-adjusted p below 0.01 and a log2 fold-change of 1. As an exploratory analysis of dynamics, max-normalized trajectories of the 1000 most abundant clonotypes were examined with PCA combined with hierarchical clustering. Separately sequenced CD4+ and CD8+ repertoires were used to assign the CD4 or CD8 phenotype of responding clones. In-frame beta chains were kept once TCRdb had trimmed the public reads at Q25 with fastp and called clones with MiXCR. Rows with one shared CDR3 protein collapse into an entry with the most common genes and DNA. TCRdb, not the original authors, processed these V and J calls. Counted in this sample were hundreds of thousands of distinct CDR3 sequences; approximately 25% of them appeared once. The ten largest clones represent 8.8% of the sample.

Summary of the overall study and its limitations: Only two mild cases were covered by the study, and larger cohorts that include severe cases with pre-infection samples were considered necessary. Whether the second-wave clones peaking on day 37 were SARS-CoV-2 specific was not confirmed. Contracting CD4+ clones turned up mainly in the CM and EM memory subsets, whereas EMRA was where CD8+ clones were enriched. Balanced CD4/CD8 phenotypes were observed for clones contracting from day 15 to 85, whereas a bias towards CD4+ was observed for a second wave of clones expanding from day 15 to 37. Some responding clones were detected in pre-infection memory, suggesting pre-existing cross-reactive memory T cells joined the SARS-CoV-2 response.

PBMCs were isolated by Ficoll-Paque density gradient centrifugation. Sequenced sample: PBMCs or a T cell subset sorted from them (not recorded which). The receptor was derived from an adult woman who had mild COVID-19 (a few samples of this study predate the infection). The sample titles of this study are shuffled in the database, so cell type and time point are left out; the donor was told from shared clones.

Here the CDR3 is given as CASSPDSSNQPQHF. At the DNA level, the sequence is TGTGCCAGCAGCCCGGACAGTAGCAATCAGCCCCAGCATTTT. The sequence joins TRBV3-1 to TRBJ1-5; the D gene is perhaps TRBD1, from 6 matching bases. Trimming at the junction amounts to 4 bases on V and 0 bases on J, and the germline ends lie 7 bases apart. The CDR3 has 14 amino acids, counting the end cysteine and phenylalanine. The CDR3 DNA has 42 bases and is translated from base 1. CDR1 and CDR2, looked up from the germline V gene (reference sequence), are LGHDT and YNNKEL.